The 18 T cell receptor beta chains listed next were all sequenced from one sample in a study of tumor-infiltrating lymphocytes in primary liver carcinoma. For each extraction, RNA and DNA were obtained together from approximately 20-30 mg of unsorted bulk tissue. A constant-region primer served to make TCR beta cDNA from about 500 ng total RNA. Three nested multiplex PCR rounds, a slightly modified ARM-PCR method, built the TCR beta libraries. For around 9 cycles apiece, the opening two PCR rounds ran with TRBV1-TRBV30 forward primers and a C-beta reverse primer. TCRdb called the multiplex PCR reads again in MiXCR, with one record for every CDR3 protein. The sample holds roughly 20,000 distinct CDR3 sequences, around 79% seen once. Sequencing was done on a sample of liver tumor tissue from sampling region 4. As to subset: tumor region T4, right-lateral pole. The receptors originated from a woman aged 25 to 39 with primary liver carcinoma and hepatitis B virus infection.

Concerning this clonotype: Relative to the germline gene, one junction end is altered; a read error may explain this. The V and J genes are TRBV6-1 and TRBJ1-2; D remains unclear. There are 18 residues in the CDR3. CDR1 is MNHNS, CDR2 SASEGT, per germline. The CDR3: CAISGRFLVLRSNYDYTF. CDR3 nucleotide sequence: TGTGCCATCAGTGGACGGTTCCTGGTCCTTAGATCTAACTATGACTACACCTTC.

The chain uses TRBV28 and TRBJ2-1; D may match TRBD1 or TRBD2 (6 bases each). The CDR3 loop spans 14 amino acids. Germline V lookup: CDR1 MDHEN, CDR2 SYDVKM. V shed 9 bases and J shed 9 bases, with 21 bases lying between them. In DNA form, the CDR3 reads TGTGCCAGAAGGGGGACTGGCGGCGACATTGAGCAGTTCTTC. Encoded protein: CARRGTGGDIEQFF.

By its share, this clonotype is medium-sized. The chain has TRBV5-8 and TRBJ2-1; 7 nucleotides line up with TRBD1. This CDR3 spans 13 amino acids. Germline assignment: CDR1 SGHTS and CDR2 YDEGEE. Trimming at V came to 0 bases and at J to 6 bases, leaving 0 bases not matched to a gene. The CDR3 is CASSLDRGNEQFF. CDR3 bases: TGTGCCAGCAGCTTGGACAGGGGCAATGAGCAGTTCTTC.

On this clonotype itself: As the CDR3 is not closed by the conserved phenylalanine or tryptophan, this likely results from a read error. V is TRBV7-8 and J is TRBJ2-3; 10 bases agree with TRBD2. The germline V gene has CDR1 SGHVS and CDR2 FQNEAQ. The CDR3 sequence is 17 residues long. CDR3 residues: CASSLEEASGSIDTQYL. CDR3 sequence (DNA): TGTGCCAGCAGCTTAGAAGAGGCTAGCGGGAGCATAGATACGCAGTATCTT.

On this clonotype: The final CDR3 position lacks the conserved phenylalanine or tryptophan, pointing to a likely read error. The chain links TRBV6-5 to TRBJ2-7, with a weak D call TRBD1 (6 bases). The germline V gene has CDR1 MNHEY and CDR2 SVGAGI. This CDR3 is built from 15 residues. CDR3 sequence reads: CASSYKDSSSYKQYL. The CDR3, as DNA: TGCGCCAGCAGTTACAAGGACAGCAGCTCCTACAAGCAGTACTTA.

This clonotype was found a few times. This chain connects TRBV9 to TRBJ2-5; D gene unclear. From germline, CDR1 is SGDLS and CDR2 YYNGEE. V shed 2 bases and J shed 2 bases, with 13 bases lying between them. The CDR3 contains 15 residues. For the CDR3, the DNA is TGTGCCAGCAGCGTGGATTCAGGTGGGCAAGAGACCCAGTACTTC. Its translation is CASSVDSGGQETQYF.

Points on this clonotype: In this CDR3 the conserved last residue, phenylalanine or tryptophan, is missing, so a read error is likely. V and J are TRBV11-2 and TRBJ1-1, with D possibly being TRBD1 (5 bases). V dropped 0 bases and J dropped 11 bases, with 16 bases sitting between them. The CDR3 spans 14 residues. Germline V lookup: CDR1 SGHAT, CDR2 FQNNGV. The CDR3 loop is CASSLDHGATWAFS. The DNA for the CDR3 is TGTGCCAGCAGCTTAGATCATGGGGCCACCTGGGCTTTCTCT.

Of note for this clonotype: A read error may produce the germline difference seen at one junction end. V gene TRBV5-6 combines with J gene TRBJ2-2, with D possibly TRBD2 on 5 matching bases. This CDR3 contains 15 residues. CDR1 and CDR2 from the germline V gene are SGHDT and YYEEEE. The CDR3 reads CASSLTPRVTGELSF. The CDR3 nucleotides read TGTGCCAGTAGCTTGACACCCAGAGTCACTGGGGAGCTGTCTTTT.

As concerns this clonotype: Just one base apart from a much larger clone, this may be a read error. The chain uses TRBV5-6 and TRBJ2-7; no clear D gene. Germline CDR1 SGHDT, CDR2 YYEEEE. This CDR3 spans 12 amino acids. The CDR3 DNA is TGTGCCAGCAACTTGAGCTCCTACGAACAGTACTTC. Its protein is CASNLSSYEQYF.

About this clonotype itself: Its ends do not fully match the called genes, so a read error is possible. The chain recombines TRBV12-3 or TRBV12-4 with TRBJ2-1, with 11 bases that match TRBD2. The length of the CDR3 is 15 residues. The CDR3 bases are TGTGTCAGCAGCCAGTCCGGGACTAGCGGACTTGGGCAGCTCTTC. This codes for CVSSQSGTSGLGQLF.

Remarks on this clonotype: One end of the junction is discordant with germline, which a read error may explain. The chain recombines TRBV7-8 with TRBJ2-7; D unresolved. The germline CDR1 and CDR2 sequences are SGHVS and FQNEAQ. CDR3 length: 18 residues. The DNA for the CDR3 is TGTGTCAGCAGCTCGGGTCGCTGTCGTACTATGAGCCCCTACGAGCAGTACTTC. It specifies CVSSSGRCRTMSPYEQYF.

DNA of the CDR3: TGTGCCAGCAGTGGACGGCTCCTGGTCCTTATATCTAACTATGGCTACACCTTC. This gives the protein CASSGRLLVLISNYGYTF. This rearrangement joins TRBV6-1 to TRBJ1-2, with D unclear. V was trimmed by 4 bases and J by 0 bases, leaving 21 bases between them. This CDR3 has 18 amino acids. CDR1 is MNHNS and CDR2 is SASEGT in the germline V gene.

This clonotype was found once. CDR3 DNA sequence: TGTGCCAGCAGGGTAGACGGACACTATCCACCCACAGATACGCAGTATTTT. Its protein is CASRVDGHYPPTDTQYF. The chain couples TRBV5-4 to TRBJ2-3; maybe TRBD1 (5 bases). The germline V and J ends were trimmed by 5 bases and 2 bases, with 21 bases remaining between them. The CDR3 runs to 17 residues. CDR1 and CDR2 from the germline V gene are SGHNT and YYREEE (reference sequence).

To note about this clonotype: Since no conserved phenylalanine or tryptophan closes the CDR3, a read error is the likely cause. The rearrangement links TRBV11-2 to TRBJ2-7; no reliable D call. The CDR3 contains 11 residues. The germline V gene encodes CDR1 SGHAT and CDR2 FQNNGV. V dropped 6 bases and J dropped 10 bases, with 13 bases sitting between them. The CDR3 coding sequence is TGTGCCAGCAGTCCAGCCAGTAATCAGTACTCC. Translation: CASSPASNQYS.

This clonotype was counted a single time. Relative to the germline gene, one junction end is altered; a read error may explain this. The chain carries TRBV12-3 or TRBV12-4 and TRBJ2-3; tentative D call: TRBD2 (5 bases). This CDR3 region has 15 residues. Here the CDR3 reads CASSSPPPSTDTQYF. The CDR3 DNA reads TGTGCCAGCAGTTCTCCCCCTCCTAGCACAGACACGCAGTATTTC.

With regard to this clonotype: The CDR3 does not close with the conserved phenylalanine or tryptophan, likely indicating a read error. The chain couples TRBV6-2 or TRBV6-3 to TRBJ2-1; 8 bases are shared with TRBD2. This CDR3 comprises 15 residues. The germline V gene has CDR1 MNHEY and CDR2 SVGEGT. V gave up 7 bases and J gave up 7 bases; unmatched junction bases: 12. CDR3 residues: CASNSGTRIVNEQFS. The CDR3 nucleotides read TGTGCCAGCAATTCCGGGACTAGAATCGTGAATGAGCAGTTCTCC.

To note about this clonotype: One end of the junction fails to match germline, which may point to a read error. The CDR3 nucleotides read TGTTCCAGCAGCCTGTCCGGGACTAGGGAACTTGAGCAGTTCTTC. It yields the protein CSSSLSGTRELEQFF. The chain combines TRBV12-3 or TRBV12-4 with TRBJ2-1; 8 nucleotides agree with TRBD2. This CDR3 is built from 15 residues.

The chain carries TRBV7-8 and TRBJ2-1, with TRBD1 as a possible D gene (6 bases). The V end was cut by 6 bases, the J end by 7 bases, with 13 bases between. The CDR3 spans 13 residues. Germline CDR1 SGHVS, CDR2 FQNEAQ. The CDR3 nucleotides read TGTGCCAGCAGACGGGACAAGGTGAATGAGCAGTTCTTC. This translates into CASRRDKVNEQFF.